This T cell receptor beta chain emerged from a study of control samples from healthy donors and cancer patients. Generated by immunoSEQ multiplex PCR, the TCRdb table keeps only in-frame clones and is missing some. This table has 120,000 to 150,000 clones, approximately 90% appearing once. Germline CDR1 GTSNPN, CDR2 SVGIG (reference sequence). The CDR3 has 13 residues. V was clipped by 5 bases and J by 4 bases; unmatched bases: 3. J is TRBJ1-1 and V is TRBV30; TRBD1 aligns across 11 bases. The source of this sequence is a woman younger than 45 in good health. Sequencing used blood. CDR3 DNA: TGTGCCTGGGGGGGACAGGGGGGCACTGAAGCTTTCTTT. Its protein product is CAWGGQGGTEAFF.